This section outlines one T cell receptor (beta chain) sequence together with its context. Its cognate antigen is unknown. There are 17 residues in the CDR3. With 2 bases removed from V and 4 bases from J, the gap between germline ends came to 20 bases. From germline, CDR1 is SGHVS and CDR2 FQNEAQ. Clones were read by immunoSEQ multiplex PCR, and TCRdb kept only the in-frame ones, dropping some. The table includes under 30,000 clones, roughly 88% detected once. The sample originates from a study of graft-versus-host responses after intestinal transplantation. Whole-study context: Each recipient received a multivisceral, liver-intestinal, or isolated intestinal graft. Every recipient had anti-thymocyte globulin induction and approximately three years of tacrolimus plus steroids.

Study-wide results and limits: Subjects displaying graft-donor T cell macrochimerism possessed elevated graft-versus-host to host-versus-graft clonal ratios inside allografts.

V is TRBV7-8 and J is TRBJ2-5; D remains ambiguous. Here the sequenced sample was PBMCs, taken nearly 470 days after intestinal transplant. The source is a human patient who received an intestinal transplant, so some T cells may come from the graft donor. The CDR3 DNA reads TGTGCCAGCAGCTTAAAAGTCCTGGCGGTTAGCCGAGAGACCCAGTACTTC. Its translation: CASSLKVLAVSRETQYF.